The 14 T cell receptor beta chains below were found in one sample sequenced in a study of regulatory T cells in long-lasting Graves disease (dated by TCRdb to the early 2020s). The sample's time point, from its label and the paper: persistent/refractory GD, antithyroid drugs over 5 years with positive TRAb. For both TCR sequencing and RNA sequencing, RNA was extracted from PBMCs using TRIzol. Library creation used multiplex PCR. The instrument was an Illumina HiSeq 4000. CDR3 regions were amplified by Arm-PCR with iRepertoire HTBI primers to construct TCR beta libraries. TCRdb reanalyzed the raw reads on its own, using fastp at Q25 for trimming and MiXCR for clone calling, and kept in-frame beta chains. All rows with the same CDR3 protein become a single entry with the most common DNA and genes. Counted in this sample were 400,000 or so distinct CDR3 sequences; around 21% of them appeared once. Clones ranked in the top ten supply less than 25% of the sample.

The sequencing here drew on peripheral blood mononuclear cells (PBMCs), taken when the disease was refractory, from a patient treated with antithyroid drugs. All receptors derive from a female donor with Graves disease.

This clonotype has a count of ten or more. This sequence joins TRBV15 and TRBJ2-7; tentatively, D is TRBD1 (6 bases). Trimming removed 1 base from V and 6 bases from J, with 13 bases in between. The CDR3 consists of 14 residues. CDR1 and CDR2 (germline): LNHNV, YYDKDF (reference sequence). CDR3 region: CATSRGITGPEQYF. The CDR3, as DNA: TGTGCCACCAGCAGAGGAATAACAGGGCCCGAGCAGTACTTC.

This clonotype showed up many times. V gene TRBV3-1 combines with J gene TRBJ2-5; D unclear. Germline lookup yields CDR1 LGHDT and CDR2 YNNKEL (reference sequence). V was clipped by 0 bases and J by 3 bases, with 8 bases between them. The CDR3 runs to 14 residues. CDR3 coding DNA: TGTGCCAGCAGCCAAGACTTGGTGGAAGAGACCCAGTACTTC. This gives the protein CASSQDLVEETQYF.

J is TRBJ2-1 and V is TRBV9; weak D call: TRBD1 (5 bases). The CDR3 totals 15 residues. Germline V lookup: CDR1 SGDLS, CDR2 YYNGEE. V lost 4 bases to trimming and J lost 9 bases, with 20 bases between them. CDR3 sequence reads: CASSLQGSPRSEQFF. CDR3 DNA sequence: TGTGCCAGCAGCCTCCAGGGTTCTCCAAGGAGTGAGCAGTTCTTC.

In the case of this clonotype: This may come from a read error, since a much larger clone is one base off. The rearrangement joins TRBV10-3 to TRBJ1-1, with no clear D. The CDR3 is 14 amino acids. Germline CDR1 and CDR2: ENHRY and SYGVKD. V gave up 6 bases and J gave up 4 bases, with 15 bases separating them. The CDR3 DNA reads as TGTGCCATCAGCCCAGGTGGCGTGAGCACTGAAGCTTTCTTT. It is translated as CAISPGGVSTEAFF.

This clonotype was seen only a few times. CDR3 in amino acids: CASSLVVSGGRDTEAFF. The CDR3 DNA reads as TGTGCCAGCAGCTTAGTAGTGTCAGGGGGCCGGGACACTGAAGCTTTCTTT. The chain carries TRBV11-2 and TRBJ1-1; the match to TRBD1 covers 8 bases. In germline, CDR1 is SGHAT, CDR2 FQNNGV. The CDR3 extends over 17 amino acids. The J segment lost 3 bases and the V segment lost 1 base, leaving 10 bases of the junction unmatched.

This clonotype was observed many times. J is TRBJ2-2 and V is TRBV12-3 or TRBV12-4, with a possible D match to TRBD2 (5 bases). This CDR3 contains 15 residues. The germline V and J ends were trimmed by 3 bases and 1 base, with 9 bases remaining between them. The CDR3 loop reads CASSFRAVNTGELFF. The CDR3 coding sequence is TGTGCCAGCAGTTTTAGAGCGGTGAACACCGGGGAGCTGTTTTTT.

This clonotype was seen more than once but under ten times. V is TRBV9 and J is TRBJ1-6; 7 bases match TRBD1. Germline loops: CDR1 SGDLS, CDR2 YYNGEE. The CDR3 extends over 14 amino acids. The V segment lost 0 bases and the J segment 11 bases; nucleotides outside the gene matches: 5. The CDR3 is CASSVEQGSTPLHF. Here the CDR3 DNA reads TGTGCCAGCAGCGTAGAACAGGGGTCGACACCCCTCCACTTT.

This clonotype has a count of ten or more. The CDR3 DNA sequence: TGTGCCAGCAGGAAATTGGGACAGCCCCAAGAGACCCAGTACTTC. It yields the protein CASRKLGQPQETQYF. The J gene is TRBJ2-5, the V gene TRBV12-3 or TRBV12-4, with 7 bases matching TRBD1. Trimming took 6 bases from V and 1 from J; bases not matched to a gene: 8. CDR3 length: 15 amino acids.

This clonotype was seen ten or more times. V gene TRBV28 combines with J gene TRBJ2-6; perhaps TRBD1 as D (6 bases). CDR1 is MDHEN, CDR2 SYDVKM, per germline. The CDR3 has 18 amino acids. V gave up 4 bases and J gave up 0 bases, with 16 bases separating them. CDR3 nucleotides: TGTGCCAGCAGTTCCTACAGGGAGAGAAGCTCTGGGGCCAACGTCCTGACTTTC. Protein: CASSSYRERSSGANVLTF.

This clonotype has ten or more counts. The chain recombines TRBV6-1 with TRBJ1-5; D might be TRBD1 (5 bases). There are 13 residues in the CDR3. Germline-derived CDR1 and CDR2 are MNHNS and SASEGT. Trimming took 8 bases from V and 3 from J, leaving 11 bases between them. The CDR3, as DNA: TGTGCCAGCGTGGGGGGAAACAATCAGCCCCAGCATTTT. This gives the protein CASVGGNNQPQHF.

This clonotype has at least ten counts. V gene TRBV3-1 combines with J gene TRBJ2-5; D not resolved. This CDR3 has 15 residues. Trimming pared 1 base from V and 3 bases from J, leaving 12 bases between. Germline-derived CDR1 and CDR2 are LGHDT and YNNKEL (reference sequence). CDR3 residues: CASSQGFSLEETQYF. In DNA form, the CDR3 reads TGTGCCAGCAGCCAAGGGTTTAGCTTGGAAGAGACCCAGTACTTC.

The chain joins TRBV5-1 to TRBJ1-1; no reliable D call. This CDR3 is built from 16 residues. The ends were cut back, 0 bases at V and 2 bases at J, with 14 bases in the middle. Germline loops: CDR1 SGHRS, CDR2 YFSETQ. The CDR3 nucleotides read TGCGCCAGCAGCTTGGGTTCCTCCGCGAGAAACACTGAAGCTTTCTTT. Encoded protein: CASSLGSSARNTEAFF.

This clonotype showed up many times. The rearrangement links TRBV7-8 to TRBJ2-5; TRBD2 is a possible D gene (7 bases). With 2 bases removed from V and 4 bases from J, the gap between germline ends came to 17 bases. This CDR3 contains 16 residues. Germline V gives CDR1 SGHVS, CDR2 FQNEAQ. The CDR3 reads CASSLWGGQGPETQYF. The CDR3 DNA is TGTGCCAGCAGCTTATGGGGGGGGCAGGGGCCAGAGACCCAGTACTTC.

The sample holds many counts of this clonotype. The chain recombines TRBV6-1 with TRBJ1-6; D gene ambiguous. There are 13 residues in the CDR3. Trimming left V 4 bases short and J 7 bases short, with 8 bases between. In germline, CDR1 is MNHNS, CDR2 SASEGT. The CDR3: CASSGTGNSPLHF. As DNA, the CDR3 is TGTGCCAGCAGTGGGACTGGGAATTCACCCCTCCACTTT.